These T cell receptor beta chains were read from a single sample in a study of CD8+ T cells in alopecia areata. Here immunoSEQ multiplex PCR was the method, and the copy in TCRdb shows in-frame clones only, minus some. This table holds 150,000 to 200,000 clones, about 60% found once. Here the sequenced sample was CD8+ T cells sorted from blood, taken at week 24, from a patient treated with tofacitinib. The receptors stem from a human donor with alopecia areata. Both conserved end residues are part of each CDR3. The order of the fields is V gene, J gene, CDR3 protein.

>TRBV4-1|TRBJ2-1
CASSPLAGGLSWGEQFF
>TRBV4-1|TRBJ2-3
CASSHPPIPGPARIDTQYF
>TRBV7-9|TRBJ2-3
CASSPEGQGLYTQYF
>TRBV30|TRBJ2-5
CALRTGVTQYF
>TRBV5-6|TRBJ2-1
CASSPDRGQYNEQFF
>TRBV7-2|TRBJ2-4
CASSPQGVDIQYF
>TRBV30|TRBJ2-4
CAFIWVAKNIQYF
>TRBV27|TRBJ1-5
CASSPGGYNQPQHF
>TRBV27|TRBJ2-7
CASSLSHSSSYEQYF
>TRBV10-3|TRBJ1-1
CAISVSPVNTEAFF
>TRBV10-3|TRBJ1-2
CAISEPGRRVDGYTF
>TRBV4-1|TRBJ1-1
CASSQVRGGSEAFF
>TRBV2|TRBJ1-4
CASREQGQGGRKLFF
>TRBV27|TRBJ1-1
CASSRTGHAEAFF
>TRBV5-6|TRBJ2-3
CASSGGLVSTDTQYF
>TRBV11-2|TRBJ2-7
CASSYSGGRYEQYF
>TRBV13|TRBJ2-5
CASSFGREETQYF
>TRBV6-5|TRBJ1-1
CASSGDVNTEAFF
>TRBV10-3|TRBJ1-5
CATDPRLSNQPQHF
>TRBV18|TRBJ2-7
CASSPGDEQYF
>TRBV2|TRBJ1-4
CASSVRGPATNEKLFF
>TRBV5-1|TRBJ2-2
CASSLTDTGELFF
>TRBV9|TRBJ2-5
CASSAGTGAGETQYF
>TRBV19|TRBJ2-7
CASSTGSAYEQYF
>TRBV28|TRBJ2-7
CASSFSSEGLYEQYF
>TRBV7-9|TRBJ2-5
CASSPPVRGERETQYF
>TRBV27|TRBJ1-5
CASSSGRPNQPQHF
>TRBV13|TRBJ2-1
CASSPGLNLNEQFF
>TRBV20-1|TRBJ1-2
CSPSLGGTF
>TRBV30|TRBJ2-1
CAWSVGSYNEQFF
>TRBV29-1|TRBJ1-2
CSAEGGPGDYGYTF
>TRBV15|TRBJ2-7
CATSIDTEGTYEQYF
>TRBV4-2|TRBJ2-7
CASGIGGAYEQYF
>TRBV28|TRBJ2-5
CASSLGETQYF
>TRBV7-8|TRBJ2-7
CASSYGGRGPYEQYF
>TRBV11-1|TRBJ2-3
CASSLGQGDLDTQYF
>TRBV15|TRBJ2-7
CATSRAGSGEQYF
>TRBV4-1|TRBJ2-5
CASRNRDGEGAQYF
>TRBV7-2|TRBJ2-5
CASSDRDNLETQYF